This T cell receptor (beta chain) was obtained from a study of cytomegalovirus exposure and HLA in healthy donors. Overall study findings and caveats: Cytomegalovirus status was reportedly diagnosed by the classifier with high specificity and sensitivity. The authors enumerated some 170 TCR beta chains as linked to cytomegalovirus. While the bulk of TCR sequences proved rare, some public TCRs turned up in many donors.

Method: immunoSEQ multiplex PCR; TCRdb's copy keeps in-frame clones and lacks some. The repertoire has 200,000 or so clones, 75% to 90% of them found once; the top ten carry around 5.6%. The germline V gene encodes CDR1 SQVTM and CDR2 ANQGSEA. The length of the CDR3 is 13 residues. Trimming shortened V by 4 bases and J by 5 bases, and 14 bases separated the two germline ends. Note on this clone: The target antigen is unknown.

This chain connects TRBV29-1 to TRBJ1-1; D gene unclear. This receptor was obtained from a woman younger than 30 in good health and CMV-seronegative. The sequencing input was PBMCs. The CDR3 sequence: CSVVRKHRTEAFF. CDR3 nucleotide sequence: TGCAGCGTTGTTCGCAAACATCGAACTGAAGCTTTCTTT.